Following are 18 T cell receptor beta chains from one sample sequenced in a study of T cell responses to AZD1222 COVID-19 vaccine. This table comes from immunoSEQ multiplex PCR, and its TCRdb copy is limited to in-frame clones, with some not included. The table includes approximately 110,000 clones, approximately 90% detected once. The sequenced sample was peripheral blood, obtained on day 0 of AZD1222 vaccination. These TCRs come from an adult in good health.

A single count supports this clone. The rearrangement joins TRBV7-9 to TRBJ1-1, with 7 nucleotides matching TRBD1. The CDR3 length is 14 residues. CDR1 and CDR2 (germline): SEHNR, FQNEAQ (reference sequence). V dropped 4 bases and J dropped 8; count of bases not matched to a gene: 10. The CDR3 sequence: CASSWVEGAREAFF. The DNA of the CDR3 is TGTGCCAGCAGCTGGGTGGAGGGGGCTCGGGAAGCTTTCTTT. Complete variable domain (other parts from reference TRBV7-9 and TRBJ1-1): DTGVSQNPRHKITKRGQNVTFRCDPISEHNRLYWYRQTLGQGPEFLTYFQNEAQLEKSRLLSDRFSAERPKGSFSTLEIQRTEQGDSAMYLCASSWVEGAREAFFGQGTRLTVV.

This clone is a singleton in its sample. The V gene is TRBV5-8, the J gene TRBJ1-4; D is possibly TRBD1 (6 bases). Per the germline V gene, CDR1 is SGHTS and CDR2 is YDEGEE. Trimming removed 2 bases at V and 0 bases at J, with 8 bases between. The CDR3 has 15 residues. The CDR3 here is CASSLGQSTNEKLFF. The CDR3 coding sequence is TGTGCCAGCAGCTTAGGACAGTCAACTAATGAAAAACTGTTTTTT. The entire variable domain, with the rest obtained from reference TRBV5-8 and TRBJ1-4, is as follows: EAGVTQSPTHLIKTRGQQATLRCSPISGHTSVYWYQQALGLGLQFLLWYDEGEERNRGNFPPRFSGRQFPNYSSELNVNALELEDSALYLCASSLGQSTNEKLFFGSGTQLSVL.

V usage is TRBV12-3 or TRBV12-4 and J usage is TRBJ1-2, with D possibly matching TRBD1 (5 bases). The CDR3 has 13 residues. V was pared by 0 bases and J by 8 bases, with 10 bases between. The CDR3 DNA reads TGTGCCAGCAGTTTAGCGACCGAGGGGGGCTACACCTTC. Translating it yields CASSLATEGGYTF.

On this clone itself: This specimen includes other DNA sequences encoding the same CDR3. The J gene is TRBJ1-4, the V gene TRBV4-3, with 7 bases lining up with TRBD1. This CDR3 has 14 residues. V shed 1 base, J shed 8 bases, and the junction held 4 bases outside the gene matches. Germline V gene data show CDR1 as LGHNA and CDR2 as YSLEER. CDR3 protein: CASSQGTGDEKLFF. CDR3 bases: TGCGCCAGCAGCCAAGGAACAGGGGACGAAAAACTGTTTTTT.

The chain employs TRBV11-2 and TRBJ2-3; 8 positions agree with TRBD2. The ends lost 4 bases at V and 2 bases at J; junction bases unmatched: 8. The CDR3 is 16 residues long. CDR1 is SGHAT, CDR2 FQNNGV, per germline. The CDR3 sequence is CASSSSAGDHTDTQYF. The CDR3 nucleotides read TGTGCCAGCAGCTCATCAGCGGGGGATCACACAGATACGCAGTATTTT.

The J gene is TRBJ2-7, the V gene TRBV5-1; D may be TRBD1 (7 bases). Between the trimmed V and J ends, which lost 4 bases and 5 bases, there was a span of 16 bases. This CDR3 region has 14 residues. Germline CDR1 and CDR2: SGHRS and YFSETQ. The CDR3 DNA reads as TGCGCCAGCAGCCCCGGGGGACAGTGGGACGAGCAGTACTTC. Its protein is CASSPGGQWDEQYF.

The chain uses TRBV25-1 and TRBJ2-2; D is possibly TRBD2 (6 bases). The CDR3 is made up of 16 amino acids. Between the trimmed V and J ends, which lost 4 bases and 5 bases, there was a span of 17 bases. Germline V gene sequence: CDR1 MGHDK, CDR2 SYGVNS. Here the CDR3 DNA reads TGTGCCAGCAGTGGTGATGTTGCCCGGGGGACCGGGGAGCTGTTTTTT. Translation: CASSGDVARGTGELFF. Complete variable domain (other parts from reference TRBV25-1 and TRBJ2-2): EADIYQTPRYLVIGTGKKITLECSQTMGHDKMYWYQQDPGMELHLIHYSYGVNSTEKGDLSSESTVSRIRTEHFPLTLESARPSHTSQYLCASSGDVARGTGELFFGEGSRLTVL.

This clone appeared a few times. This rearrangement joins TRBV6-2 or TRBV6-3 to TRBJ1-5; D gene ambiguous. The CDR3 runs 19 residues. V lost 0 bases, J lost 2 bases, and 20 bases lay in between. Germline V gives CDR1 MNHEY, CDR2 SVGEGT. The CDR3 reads CASSYSPWEHTLGNQPQHF. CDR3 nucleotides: TGTGCCAGCAGTTACTCACCATGGGAACACACGTTGGGCAATCAGCCCCAGCATTTT.

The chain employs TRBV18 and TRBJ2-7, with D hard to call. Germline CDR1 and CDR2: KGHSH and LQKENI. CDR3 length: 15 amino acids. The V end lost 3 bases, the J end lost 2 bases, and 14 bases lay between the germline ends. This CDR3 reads CASSPVSGRTYEQYF. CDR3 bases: TGTGCCAGCTCACCGGTCTCAGGACGGACCTACGAGCAGTACTTC. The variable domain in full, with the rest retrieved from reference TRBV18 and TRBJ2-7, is NAGVMQNPRHLVRRRGQEARLRCSPMKGHSHVYWYRQLPEEGLKFMVYLQKENIIDESGMPKERFSAEFPKEGPSILRIQQVVRGDSAAYFCASSPVSGRTYEQYFGPGTRLTVT.

The CDR3 is CASSVSGGVYDTQYF. In nucleotides, the CDR3 is TGTGCCAGCAGCGTTAGCGGGGGGGTCTATGATACGCAGTATTTT. This sequence joins TRBV9 and TRBJ2-3, with 11 bases lining up with TRBD2. Germline assignment: CDR1 SGDLS and CDR2 YYNGEE. This CDR3 has 15 residues. After removal of 2 bases from V and 6 bases from J, the junction contained 5 bases not matched to a gene.

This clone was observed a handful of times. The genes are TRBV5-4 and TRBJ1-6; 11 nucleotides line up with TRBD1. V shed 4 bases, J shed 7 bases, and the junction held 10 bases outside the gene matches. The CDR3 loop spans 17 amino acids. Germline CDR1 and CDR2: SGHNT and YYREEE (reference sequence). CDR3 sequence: CASSRGTGGRPNSPLHF. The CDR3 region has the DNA TGTGCCAGCAGCCGGGGGACAGGGGGTCGCCCAAATTCACCCCTCCACTTT. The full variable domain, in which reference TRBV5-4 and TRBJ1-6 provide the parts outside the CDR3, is ETGVTQSPTHLIKTRGQQVTLRCSSQSGHNTVSWYQQALGQGPQFIFQYYREEENGRGNFPPRFSGLQFPNYSSELNVNALELDDSALYLCASSRGTGGRPNSPLHFGNGTRLTVT.

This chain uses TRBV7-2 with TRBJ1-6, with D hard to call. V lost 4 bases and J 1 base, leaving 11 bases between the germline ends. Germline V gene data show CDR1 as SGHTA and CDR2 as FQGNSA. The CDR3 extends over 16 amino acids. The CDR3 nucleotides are TGTGCCAGCAGCTCGGAGCGGGTATCCTATAATTCACCCCTCCACTTT. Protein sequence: CASSSERVSYNSPLHF.

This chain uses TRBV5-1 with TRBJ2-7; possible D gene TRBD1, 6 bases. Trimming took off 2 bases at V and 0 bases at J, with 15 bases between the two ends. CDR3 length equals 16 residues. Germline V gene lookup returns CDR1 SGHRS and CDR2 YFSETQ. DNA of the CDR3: TGCGCCAGCAGCTTAGCCCGACAGGCGAGCTCCTACGAGCAGTACTTC. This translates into CASSLARQASSYEQYF.

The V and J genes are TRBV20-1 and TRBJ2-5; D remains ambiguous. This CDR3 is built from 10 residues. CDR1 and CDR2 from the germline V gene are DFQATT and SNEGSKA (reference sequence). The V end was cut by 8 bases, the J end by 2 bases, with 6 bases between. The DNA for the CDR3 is TGCAGTTTTTCGCAAGAGACCCAGTACTTC. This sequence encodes CSFSQETQYF.

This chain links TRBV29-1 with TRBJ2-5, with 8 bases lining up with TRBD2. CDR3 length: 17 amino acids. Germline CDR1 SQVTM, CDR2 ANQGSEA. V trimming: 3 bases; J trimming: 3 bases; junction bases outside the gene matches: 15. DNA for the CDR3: TGCAGCGTTGATGGGACTAGAGTCGGTAGAGTCGAAGAGACCCAGTACTTC. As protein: CSVDGTRVGRVEETQYF. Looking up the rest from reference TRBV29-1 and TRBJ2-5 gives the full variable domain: SAVISQKPSRDICQRGTSLTIQCQVDSQVTMMFWYRQQPGQSLTLIATANQGSEATYESGFVIDKFPISRPNLTFSTLTVSNMSPEDSSIYLCSVDGTRVGRVEETQYFGPGTRLLVL.

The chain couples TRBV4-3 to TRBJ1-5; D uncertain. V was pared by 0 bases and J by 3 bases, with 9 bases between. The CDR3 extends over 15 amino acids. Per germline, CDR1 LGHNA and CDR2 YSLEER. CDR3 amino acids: CASSQDSQFNQPQHF. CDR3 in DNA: TGCGCCAGCAGCCAAGATAGCCAATTCAATCAGCCCCAGCATTTT.

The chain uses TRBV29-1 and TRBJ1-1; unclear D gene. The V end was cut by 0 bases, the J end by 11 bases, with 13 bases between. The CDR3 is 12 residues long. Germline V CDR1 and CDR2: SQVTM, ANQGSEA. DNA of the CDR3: TGCAGCGTTGAAGAAAACTGGCTCGGGGCTTTCTTT. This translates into CSVEENWLGAFF. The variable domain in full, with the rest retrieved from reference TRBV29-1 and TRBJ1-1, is SAVISQKPSRDICQRGTSLTIQCQVDSQVTMMFWYRQQPGQSLTLIATANQGSEATYESGFVIDKFPISRPNLTFSTLTVSNMSPEDSSIYLCSVEENWLGAFFGQGTRLTVV.

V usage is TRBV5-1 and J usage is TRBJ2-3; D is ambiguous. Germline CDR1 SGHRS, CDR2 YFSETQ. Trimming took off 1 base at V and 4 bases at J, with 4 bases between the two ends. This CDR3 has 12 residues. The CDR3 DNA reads TGCGCCAGCAGCTTGCAATCAGATACGCAGTATTTT. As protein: CASSLQSDTQYF. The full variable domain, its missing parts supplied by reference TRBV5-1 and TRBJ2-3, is KAGVTQTPRYLIKTRGQQVTLSCSPISGHRSVSWYQQTPGQGLQFLFEYFSETQRNKGNFPGRFSGRQFSNSRSEMNVSTLELGDSALYLCASSLQSDTQYFGPGTRLTVL.